This T cell receptor (beta chain) was sequenced in a study of OX40 agonist ivuxolimab in advanced cancers. Whole-study context: In this cohort, patients received ivuxolimab, an agonistic anti-OX40 (CD134) antibody.

TCRdb's table, derived via immunoSEQ multiplex PCR, lists solely in-frame clones and lacks some. The data hold some 62,000 clones, with around four fifths observed a single time. This receptor was identified in an adult with an advanced solid tumor such as melanoma, head and neck, liver or kidney cancer. This material consisted of CD4+ or CD8+ T cells sorted from blood, taken in a trial of the OX40 agonist ivuxolimab.

In DNA, the CDR3 is TGTGCCAGCAGCTTAGATCGCCTAGCGGGGCCCCAAGAGACCCAGTACTTC. The encoded protein is CASSLDRLAGPQETQYF. The chain recombines TRBV11-3 with TRBJ2-5, with TRBD2 matching over 9 bases. Germline assignment: CDR1 SGHNT and CDR2 YENEEA. V shed 0 bases, J shed 1 base, and the junction held 6 bases outside the gene matches. The CDR3 spans 17 residues.